This T cell receptor (beta chain) was observed in a study of blood T cell repertoires in COVID-19. Study in general: Both acute and convalescent COVID-19 samples were obtained from the United States, Italy and Spain.

The J segment lost 5 bases and the V segment lost 5 bases, leaving 9 bases of the junction unmatched. This CDR3 has 15 amino acids. Germline loops: CDR1 SGHNT, CDR2 YENEEA. Generated by immunoSEQ multiplex PCR, the TCRdb table keeps only in-frame clones and is missing some. The sample shows around 85,000 clones, more than 85% of them seen only once. Cohort allocation depended upon clinical history that participants reported. This sequence joins TRBV11-3 and TRBJ1-1; 9 positions agree with TRBD1. This sequence was found in a woman aged 45-60 years with acute COVID-19. Sequencing used PBMCs or T cells enriched from blood (not recorded which). The DNA of the CDR3 is TGTGCCAGCAGCCAGCCCGGGACAGGGCCGACTGAAGCTTTCTTT. Amino acid sequence: CASSQPGTGPTEAFF.